This T cell receptor beta chain was profiled in a study of ipilimumab plus nivolumab after autologous stem cell transplantation. Germline CDR1 LNHNV, CDR2 YYDKDF (reference sequence). The CDR3 covers 16 residues. V was pared by 0 bases and J by 11 bases, with 14 bases of the junction left unmatched. Patients got ipilimumab 1 mg/kg beginning 14 to 28 days post-transplant. Profiled with immunoSEQ multiplex PCR; TCRdb holds only in-frame clones, not every one. The data hold 22,000 or so clones, with 74% observed a single time. The sequence came from a male donor with diffuse large B-cell lymphoma. This chain joins TRBV15 and TRBJ2-5; 8 bases line up with TRBD1. The sample in question was PBMCs, obtained in a trial of ipilimumab plus nivolumab as post-transplant consolidation. The CDR3 nucleotides are TGTGCCACCAGCAGAGATTTCTGGCAGGGGGCACAGGAGCAGTACTTC. This encodes CATSRDFWQGAQEQYF. Filled out from reference TRBV15 and TRBJ2-5, the complete variable domain reads DAMVIQNPRYQVTQFGKPVTLSCSQTLNHNVMYWYQQKSSQAPKLLFHYYDKDFNNEADTPDNFQSRRPNTSFCFLDIRSPGLGDTAMYLCATSRDFWQGAQEQYFGPGTRLLVL.